This is a list of T cell receptor beta chains from one sample in a study of blood T cell repertoires in COVID-19. TCRdb's copy holds only in-frame clones and misses some; the assay was immunoSEQ multiplex PCR. The sample records roughly 260,000 clones, approximately 90% being singletons. Sequencing was carried out using peripheral blood. These receptors were collected from a woman aged 45-59 years who had recovered from COVID-19. Both conserved end residues are part of each CDR3. A D gene is named only where the DNA matches it firmly. Clone size, where shown, is once, few, many, or a class for clones that have expanded.

TGCGCCAGCAGCTTTGTCGGCAGGGAGGGTGGCTACACCTTC	CASSFVGREGGYTF	NA	14	NA	TRBV5-1	TRBJ1-2
TGCGCCAGCAGCTTGGTGGGCGATCAAGAGACCCAGTACTTC	CASSLVGDQETQYF	NA	14	NA	TRBV5-1	TRBJ2-5
TGTGCCAGCAGTCTAGGTTTCGGGTCACCCCTCCACTTT	CASSLGFGSPLHF	NA	13	NA	TRBV27	TRBJ1-6
TGCAGCGCACAAGTGGCCGGGTCCTACGAGCAGTACTTC	CSAQVAGSYEQYF	NA	13	many	TRBV29-1	TRBJ2-7
TGCGCCAGCAGCTTGGGTGGGGCCTCGAACACTGAAGCTTTCTTT	CASSLGGASNTEAFF	NA	15	once	TRBV5-1	TRBJ1-1
TGTGCCAGCAGTTTCGGTAGCGGTATAGGGTATAATTCACCCCTCCACTTT	CASSFGSGIGYNSPLHF	NA	17	NA	TRBV27	TRBJ1-6
TGTGCCAGCTCACCGTCGGGACAGGGATACTATGGCTACACCTTC	CASSPSGQGYYGYTF	TRBD1	15	NA	TRBV18	TRBJ1-2
TGCGCCAGCAGCTTGGAGTCCTCTAGGTATGGCTACACCTTC	CASSLESSRYGYTF	NA	14	NA	TRBV5-1	TRBJ1-2
TGTGCCAGCAGTTTGAACAGTGAAGCTTTCTTT	CASSLNSEAFF	NA	11	once	TRBV12-3/TRBV12-4	TRBJ1-1
TGCGCCAGCAGCTTGCAGGGAGGGACTGAAGCTTTCTTT	CASSLQGGTEAFF	NA	13	NA	TRBV5-1	TRBJ1-1
TGTGCCAGCAGTTACTCGCGCGGATTTAACTATGGCTACACCTTC	CASSYSRGFNYGYTF	NA	15	NA	TRBV6-5	TRBJ1-2
TGTGCCAGCAGCGTACAGGGTGTGAGAACCTACGAGCAGTACTTC	CASSVQGVRTYEQYF	NA	15	NA	TRBV27	TRBJ2-7
TGTGCCAGCAGTTACTCAACAGTAAGGCAGTTCTTC	CASSYSTVRQFF	NA	12	NA	TRBV6-2/TRBV6-3	TRBJ2-1
TGTGCCAGCAGTAGACAGGGATTTTCCTACGAGCAGTACTTC	CASSRQGFSYEQYF	TRBD1	14	NA	TRBV28	TRBJ2-7
TGTGCCAGCAGCTTGCCCCGGGGTATTGAGGACTATGGCTACACCTTC	CASSLPRGIEDYGYTF	NA	16	NA	TRBV5-5	TRBJ1-2
TGCGCCAGCAGCTCACTTGAAACCTACGAGCAGTACTTC	CASSSLETYEQYF	NA	13	NA	TRBV5-1	TRBJ2-7
TGCGCCAGCAGCCAAGAGGGCAGACCTAATGAAAAACTGTTTTTT	CASSQEGRPNEKLFF	NA	15	few	TRBV4-3	TRBJ1-4
TGTGCCAGCCCGAAGGCAACAGGGGCCCCCTACGAGCAGTACTTC	CASPKATGAPYEQYF	TRBD1	15	NA	TRBV28	TRBJ2-7
TGCGCCAGCAGCTTGGCCAACAGGGGTAGCTACACCTTC	CASSLANRGSYTF	TRBD1	13	NA	TRBV5-1	TRBJ1-2
TGTGCCAGCAGCTTGGGTCTAGCGATCAATGAGCAGTTCTTC	CASSLGLAINEQFF	NA	14	NA	TRBV7-2	TRBJ2-1
TGTGCCAGTAGGACTCCCTTACAGGGGGCGCCGACTGAAGCTTTCTTT	CASRTPLQGAPTEAFF	TRBD1	16	NA	TRBV19	TRBJ1-1
TGTGCCAGCAGCGTGGAGGACGCGCCCTACGAGCAGTACTTC	CASSVEDAPYEQYF	NA	14	NA	TRBV9	TRBJ2-7
TGTGCCAGCACCCCTATGGGACAGGGCCTTAACTATGGCTACACCTTC	CASTPMGQGLNYGYTF	TRBD1	16	NA	TRBV27	TRBJ1-2
TGTGCCAGTAGCATCCCCGGGACAGAGTATGGCTACACCTTC	CASSIPGTEYGYTF	TRBD1	14	NA	TRBV19	TRBJ1-2
TGCGCCAGCAGCTCCCGCGGCTCCTCGAACACTGAAGCTTTCTTT	CASSSRGSSNTEAFF	NA	15	NA	TRBV5-1	TRBJ1-1
TGTGCCACCAGAACAGGGGAAACCGGGGAGCTGTTTTTT	CATRTGETGELFF	TRBD1	13	NA	TRBV24-1	TRBJ2-2
TGTGCCAGCAGCCCGCGACAGGGTCGAAATTCACCCCTCCACTTT	CASSPRQGRNSPLHF	TRBD1	15	NA	TRBV6-5	TRBJ1-6
TGTGCCAGTAGTATGGAGGGGCTCTTTGGCAATCAGCCCCAGCATTTT	CASSMEGLFGNQPQHF	NA	16	NA	TRBV19	TRBJ1-5
TGTGCCACCAGCAGGAGTGTAGGGACAGGGGGGAACGAGCAGTACTTC	CATSRSVGTGGNEQYF	TRBD1	16	NA	TRBV15	TRBJ2-7
TGCGCCAGCAGCCAATCGCAGGGGACTAATGAAAAACTGTTTTTT	CASSQSQGTNEKLFF	NA	15	NA	TRBV4-3	TRBJ1-4
TGTGCCAGCCTCCTCGTCGCGAACACCGGGGAGCTGTTTTTT	CASLLVANTGELFF	NA	14	NA	TRBV2	TRBJ2-2
TGTGCCAGCAGCTCCTCACAACAGGGCTATGGCTACACCTTC	CASSSSQQGYGYTF	NA	14	once	TRBV7-8	TRBJ1-2
TGTGCCAGCAGAAGGGGGAATGAAAAACTGTTTTTT	CASRRGNEKLFF	NA	12	once	TRBV2	TRBJ1-4
TGTGCCAGCAGCATACCGCTCGGACTAGCGACAGATACGCAGTATTTT	CASSIPLGLATDTQYF	TRBD2	16	NA	TRBV5-5	TRBJ2-3
TGCGCCAGCAGCTCCGGACAGGGGGTGGCGAACACTGAAGCTTTCTTT	CASSSGQGVANTEAFF	TRBD1	16	once	TRBV5-1	TRBJ1-1
TGTGCCACCGGGGTCCGGACAGGGGGAAATCAGCCCCAGCATTTT	CATGVRTGGNQPQHF	TRBD1	15	NA	TRBV6-5	TRBJ1-5
TGTGCCAGTAGTATGCTAGCGGGGGGGCAGGGAGATACGCAGTATTTT	CASSMLAGGQGDTQYF	TRBD2	16	NA	TRBV19	TRBJ2-3
TGTGCCAGCAGTTTATTGCCCCCCCACGCGGGGTGGGGCTACACCTTC	CASSLLPPHAGWGYTF	NA	16	NA	TRBV27	TRBJ1-2
TGTGCCAGCAGCGTAGAATGGCTAACTAGCGGCCCTGACAATGAGCAGTTCTTC	CASSVEWLTSGPDNEQFF	TRBD2	18	NA	TRBV9	TRBJ2-1
TGCGCCAGCAGCTTGGATTTCCCCAATATCAGGGGGCTCAATGGCTACACCTTC	CASSLDFPNIRGLNGYTF	TRBD1	18	NA	TRBV5-1	TRBJ1-2
TGTGCCAGCCGGGACAGAAATATGAACACTGAAGCTTTCTTT	CASRDRNMNTEAFF	TRBD1	14	NA	TRBV27	TRBJ1-1
TGCGCCAGCAGCTTGGGCGCACTCGGTAACTCCTACAATGAGCAGTTCTTC	CASSLGALGNSYNEQFF	NA	17	NA	TRBV5-1	TRBJ2-1
TGCAGCGTTGTTCGGACAGGAGGCGAAAAACTGTTTTTT	CSVVRTGGEKLFF	TRBD1	13	many	TRBV29-1	TRBJ1-4
TGTGCCAGCAGCCCACGGACAGGGAGCTTTGGCTACACCTTC	CASSPRTGSFGYTF	TRBD1	14	NA	TRBV14	TRBJ1-2
TGTGCCAGCAGCCCGACAGGGGGGATGAACACTGAAGCTTTCTTT	CASSPTGGMNTEAFF	TRBD1	15	NA	TRBV13	TRBJ1-1
TGCGCCAGTTTCTTAACAGGGATGTACAATGAGCAGTTCTTC	CASFLTGMYNEQFF	NA	14	NA	TRBV5-1	TRBJ2-1
TGTGCCAGCAGTTGGGGGGGCCGCACAGATACGCAGTATTTT	CASSWGGRTDTQYF	NA	14	NA	TRBV6-2/TRBV6-3	TRBJ2-3
TGTGCCAGCAGCATTACGCGGGCTAACTATGGCTACACCTTC	CASSITRANYGYTF	NA	14	NA	TRBV7-2	TRBJ1-2
TGTGCCAGCAGTTACTCACCCTACTGGGCAGCCTTGAACACTGAAGCTTTCTTT	CASSYSPYWAALNTEAFF	NA	18	NA	TRBV6-2/TRBV6-3	TRBJ1-1
TGTGCCAGCAGCGTCTCTCCCCAGGCTGAAGCTTTCTTT	CASSVSPQAEAFF	NA	13	NA	TRBV9	TRBJ1-1
TGTGCCAGCAGCTCGGACAGGCAGAATCAGCCCCAGCATTTT	CASSSDRQNQPQHF	TRBD1	14	NA	TRBV7-2	TRBJ1-5
TGTGCCAGCAGTAGACAGGGTCCCACCGGGGAGCTGTTTTTT	CASSRQGPTGELFF	TRBD1	14	NA	TRBV6-6	TRBJ2-2
TGTGCCAGCAGCTCCGAGGGGGCGATCTACAATGAGCAGTTCTTC	CASSSEGAIYNEQFF	TRBD1	15	NA	TRBV7-3	TRBJ2-1
TGTGCCACCAGCAGAGATGGGACAGGGGACACTGAAGCTTTCTTT	CATSRDGTGDTEAFF	TRBD1	15	NA	TRBV15	TRBJ1-1
TGTGCCAGCAGCGTAAAGACAGGGGATTCACCCCTCCACTTT	CASSVKTGDSPLHF	TRBD1	14	NA	TRBV9	TRBJ1-6
TGTGCCAGCAGCGGCACCCTGACTAGCGTGAACACCGGGGAGCTGTTTTTT	CASSGTLTSVNTGELFF	TRBD2	17	NA	TRBV9	TRBJ2-2
TGTGCCAGCAGCTCGACCGGGACAGGTCGGTATGGCTACACCTTC	CASSSTGTGRYGYTF	TRBD1	15	NA	TRBV11-2	TRBJ1-2